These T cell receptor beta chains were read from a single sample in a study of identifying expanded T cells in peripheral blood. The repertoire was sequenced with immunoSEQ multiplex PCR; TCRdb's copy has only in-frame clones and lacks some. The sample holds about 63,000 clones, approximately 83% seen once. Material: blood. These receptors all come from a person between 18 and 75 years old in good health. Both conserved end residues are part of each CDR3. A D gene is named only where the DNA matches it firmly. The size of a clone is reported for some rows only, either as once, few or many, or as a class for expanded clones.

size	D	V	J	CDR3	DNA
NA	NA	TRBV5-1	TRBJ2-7	CASSLNRYEQYF	TGCGCCAGCAGCTTGAACCGATACGAGCAGTACTTC
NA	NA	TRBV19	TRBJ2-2	CASSIRLAGELFF	TGTGCCAGTAGTATAAGACTAGCCGGGGAGCTGTTTTTT
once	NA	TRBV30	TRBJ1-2	CAWERTLYGYTF	TGTGCCTGGGAACGGACGCTCTATGGCTACACCTTC
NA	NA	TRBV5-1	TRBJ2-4	CASSLKEIRSGNIQYF	TGCGCCAGCAGCCTGAAAGAAATCCGATCGGGAAACATTCAGTACTTC
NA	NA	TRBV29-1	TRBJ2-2	CSVYKQGVRTGELFF	TGCAGCGTCTATAAACAGGGAGTGAGGACCGGGGAGCTGTTTTTT
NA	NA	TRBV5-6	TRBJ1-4	CASSLGRRVNNEKLFF	TGTGCCAGCAGCTTGGGAAGAAGAGTAAATAATGAAAAACTGTTTTTT
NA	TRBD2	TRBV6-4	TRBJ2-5	CASSEKASGGPGQETQYF	TGTGCCAGCAGTGAGAAGGCTAGCGGGGGGCCTGGACAAGAGACCCAGTACTTC
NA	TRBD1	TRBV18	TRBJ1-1	CASSLGTGGTEAFF	TGTGCCAGCTCACTCGGGACAGGGGGCACTGAAGCTTTCTTT
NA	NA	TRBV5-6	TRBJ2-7	CASSLLGQATEDEQYF	TGTGCCAGCAGCTTGTTAGGTCAAGCTACTGAGGATGAGCAGTACTTC
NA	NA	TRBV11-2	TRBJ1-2	CASSLRGEGRTYGYTF	TGTGCCAGCAGCTTACGGGGCGAGGGGCGCACCTATGGCTACACCTTC
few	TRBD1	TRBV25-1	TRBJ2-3	CASGRQGPDTQYF	TGTGCCAGCGGACGACAGGGACCAGATACGCAGTATTTT
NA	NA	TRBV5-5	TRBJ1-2	CASSLGTVNYGYTF	TGTGCCAGCAGCTTGGGGACAGTTAACTATGGCTACACCTTC
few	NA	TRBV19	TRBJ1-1	CASSEGRLNTEAFF	TGTGCCAGTAGTGAGGGGAGGCTGAACACTGAAGCTTTCTTT
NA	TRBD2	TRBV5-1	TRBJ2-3	CASSRGPSGGATDTQYF	TGCGCCAGCAGCCGAGGTCCTAGCGGGGGGGCGACAGATACGCAGTATTTT
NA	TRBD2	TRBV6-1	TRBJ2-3	CASKAGGTDTQYF	TGTGCCAGCAAAGCGGGGGGCACAGATACGCAGTATTTT
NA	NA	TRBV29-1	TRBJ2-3	CSVRESGADTQYF	TGCAGCGTTCGGGAGTCTGGGGCAGATACGCAGTATTTT
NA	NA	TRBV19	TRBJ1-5	CAATGWGNQPQHF	TGTGCCGCTACAGGGTGGGGCAATCAGCCCCAGCATTTT
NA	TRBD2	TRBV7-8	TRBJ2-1	CASSVLAVTYNEQFF	TGTGCCAGCAGCGTTCTAGCGGTAACCTACAATGAGCAGTTCTTC
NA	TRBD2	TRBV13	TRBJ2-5	CASSSPLLAGGETQYF	TGTGCCAGCAGTTCCCCCTTGCTAGCGGGGGGTGAGACCCAGTACTTC
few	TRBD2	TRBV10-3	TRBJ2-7	CAIMSGTPDYEQYF	TGTGCCATCATGAGCGGGACGCCAGATTACGAGCAGTACTTC
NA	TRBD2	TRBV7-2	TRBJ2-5	CASTSRGGSGVLAQYF	TGTGCCAGCACCAGCCGGGGGGGTAGCGGGGTCTTGGCCCAGTACTTC
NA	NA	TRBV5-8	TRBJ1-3	CASSLEGRPENTIYF	TGTGCCAGCAGCTTGGAAGGCCGTCCGGAAAACACCATATATTTT
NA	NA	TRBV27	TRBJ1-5	CASSPRSPHQPQHF	TGTGCCAGCAGTCCCCGGTCCCCGCATCAGCCCCAGCATTTT
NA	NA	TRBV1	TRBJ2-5	CTSSPQGRGCWETQYF	TGCACCAGCAGCCCACAGGGCAGGGGGTGTTGGGAGACCCAGTACTTC
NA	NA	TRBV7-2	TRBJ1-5	CASSLSNQPQHF	TGTGCCAGCAGCCTATCCAACCAGCCCCAGCATTTT
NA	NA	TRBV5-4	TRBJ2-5	CASSSPQGGGGETQYF	TGTGCCAGCAGCTCCCCCCAGGGAGGAGGGGGAGAGACCCAGTACTTC
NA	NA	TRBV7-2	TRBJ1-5	CASSNAGGQPQHF	TGTGCCAGCAGTAATGCCGGCGGCCAGCCCCAGCATTTT
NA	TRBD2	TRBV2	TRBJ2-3	CASNGLVGPTDTQYF	TGTGCCAGCAATGGACTAGTAGGCCCCACAGATACGCAGTATTTT
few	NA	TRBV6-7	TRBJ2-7	CASSYFTTESYEQYF	TGTGCCAGCAGTTACTTCACAACGGAGTCCTACGAGCAGTACTTC
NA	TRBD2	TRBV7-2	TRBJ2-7	CASSQDLGGSYEQYF	TGCGCCAGCAGCCAAGATCTGGGCGGGAGCTACGAGCAGTACTTC
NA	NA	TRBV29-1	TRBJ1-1	CSVEEGYEAFF	TGCAGCGTTGAGGAGGGATATGAAGCTTTCTTT
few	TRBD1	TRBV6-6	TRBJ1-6	CASSSTGDGGPLHF	TGTGCCAGCAGTAGCACAGGGGATGGGGGACCCCTCCACTTT
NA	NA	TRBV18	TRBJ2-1	CASSPRGTGPTYNEQFF	TGTGCCAGCTCACCACGCGGCACGGGTCCGACCTACAATGAGCAGTTCTTC
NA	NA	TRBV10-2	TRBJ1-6	CASSDTPWGSRSSLHF	TGCGCCAGCAGTGATACCCCGTGGGGGTCGCGGTCATCCCTCCACTTT
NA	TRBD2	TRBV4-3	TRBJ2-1	CASSQIASGSWDEQFF	TGCGCCAGCAGCCAAATAGCTAGCGGGAGCTGGGATGAGCAGTTCTTC
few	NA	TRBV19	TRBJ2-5	CATRGGNQETQYF	TGTGCCACCCGTGGGGGTAACCAAGAGACCCAGTACTTC
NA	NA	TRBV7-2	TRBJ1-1	CASSTSGQAFF	TGTGCCAGCAGCACAAGCGGGCAAGCTTTCTTT
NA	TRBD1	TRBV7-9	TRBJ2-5	CASNGGQQETQYF	TGTGCCAGCAATGGGGGACAGCAAGAGACCCAGTACTTC
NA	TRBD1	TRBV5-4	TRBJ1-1	CASSLDRGGTEAFF	TGTGCCAGCAGCTTAGACAGGGGAGGCACTGAAGCTTTCTTT
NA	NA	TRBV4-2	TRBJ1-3	CASSPGAGGGNTIYF	TGTGCCAGCAGCCCTGGCGCGGGGGGTGGAAACACCATATATTTT
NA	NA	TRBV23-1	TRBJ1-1	CASRHQKTNEAFF	TGCGCCAGCAGACACCAGAAGACAAACGAAGCTTTCTTT
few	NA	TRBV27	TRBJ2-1	CASSPGTSYNEQFF	TGTGCCAGCAGCCCAGGGACAAGCTACAATGAGCAGTTCTTC
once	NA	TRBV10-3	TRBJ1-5	CAISGSDSYQPQHF	TGTGCCATCAGTGGCTCCGACAGTTATCAGCCCCAGCATTTT
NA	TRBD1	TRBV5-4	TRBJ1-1	CASSTPWGTGKNTEAFF	TGTGCCAGCAGCACCCCGTGGGGGACAGGAAAGAACACTGAAGCTTTCTTT
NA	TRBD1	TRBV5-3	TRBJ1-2	CASSAGQGAGGYTF	TGTGCCAGCAGCGCCGGACAGGGGGCAGGAGGCTACACCTTC
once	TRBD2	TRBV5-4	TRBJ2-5	CASSFGTSGETQYF	TGTGCCAGCAGCTTCGGGACTAGCGGGGAGACCCAGTACTTC
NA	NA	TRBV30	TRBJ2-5	CAWKQGNQETQYF	TGTGCCTGGAAACAGGGAAACCAAGAGACCCAGTACTTC
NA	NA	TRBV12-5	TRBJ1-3	CASGPGTAWDTIYF	TGTGCTAGTGGCCCCGGGACCGCCTGGGACACCATATATTTT